This T cell receptor (beta chain) stems from a study of CD8 T cells in ankylosing spondylitis. TCRdb reprocessed the 5' RACE reads via MiXCR and lists one record per CDR3 protein. The sample records about 240,000 distinct CDR3 sequences, approximately 11% being singletons. The CDR3 is 14 amino acids. CDR1 and CDR2 (germline): LGHDT, YNNKEL (reference sequence). Trimming removed 0 bases at V and 10 bases at J, with 15 bases between. This clonotype was sampled from a male donor with ankylosing spondylitis or in good health (not recorded which). The genes are TRBV3-1 and TRBJ1-1, with a possible D match to TRBD1 (5 bases). The sample comprised blood, either unsorted or a sorted T cell fraction (not recorded which). CDR3 amino acids: CASSQDAGGRRAFF. In DNA form, the CDR3 reads TGTGCCAGCAGCCAAGATGCCGGGGGTCGGAGAGCTTTCTTT.